This entry lists 11 T cell receptor beta chains sequenced from one sample in a study of radiation and T cells in renal cell carcinoma. As to time point: blood 2 weeks post-SBRT. The treatment denotes: 15 Gy SBRT to primary tumor, nephrectomy 4 weeks later. The repertoire was sequenced with immunoSEQ multiplex PCR; TCRdb's copy has only in-frame clones and lacks some. The table records roughly 140,000 clones, about 91% of them present only once. The specimen comprised blood, sampled from a patient whose treatment included radiotherapy and nephrectomy. These receptors all stem from a woman in her 50s with renal cell carcinoma.

The rearrangement joins TRBV6-6 to TRBJ2-7; D might be TRBD1 or TRBD2, each matching 5 bases. Germline values: CDR1 MNHNY, CDR2 SVGAGI (reference sequence). This CDR3 is built from 15 residues. Trimming pared 0 bases from V and 0 bases from J, leaving 9 bases between. The CDR3, as DNA: TGTGCCAGCAGTTACTCGGCAGGGAGCTCCTACGAGCAGTACTTC. It yields the protein CASSYSAGSSYEQYF.

This chain connects TRBV6-6 to TRBJ1-5; no reliable D call. The V end was cut by 6 bases, the J end by 3 bases, with 12 bases between. Germline V gene lookup returns CDR1 MNHNY and CDR2 SVGAGI (reference sequence). The CDR3 extends over 14 amino acids. The CDR3 is CASSPDGSNQPQHF. CDR3 sequence (DNA): TGTGCCAGCAGCCCGGACGGCTCCAATCAGCCCCAGCATTTT.

The gene calls are TRBV5-1 and TRBJ2-3; tentative D call: TRBD1 (6 bases). Trimming took off 2 bases at V and 0 bases at J, with 13 bases between the two ends. The CDR3 totals 16 residues. The V gene's germline CDR1 is SGHRS and CDR2 YFSETQ. The CDR3, as DNA: TGCGCCAGCAGCTTAACGACAGGCACTAGCACAGATACGCAGTATTTT. It yields the protein CASSLTTGTSTDTQYF.

The rearrangement links TRBV2 to TRBJ2-3; D not certain. CDR3 length: 15 amino acids. Trimming cost V 6 bases and J 0 bases, with 13 bases left between them. Germline-derived CDR1 and CDR2 are SNHLY and FYNNEI. In DNA, the CDR3 is TGTGCCAGCAGGGCTTTGACCCAAAGCACAGATACGCAGTATTTT. Translating it yields CASRALTQSTDTQYF.

The chain combines TRBV6-1 with TRBJ2-5; D gene unclear. CDR1 MNHNS and CDR2 SASEGT come from the germline V gene. There are 13 residues in the CDR3. V lost 1 base to trimming and J lost 5 bases, with 8 bases between them. CDR3 sequence (DNA): TGTGCCAGCAGTGAAGGATTCGGGGAGACCCAGTACTTC. As protein: CASSEGFGETQYF.

This clone was counted ten times or more. The CDR3 loop is CASSGSADVYEQYF. The CDR3 bases are TGCGCCAGCAGCGGTTCGGCAGACGTGTACGAGCAGTACTTC. This chain joins TRBV10-1 and TRBJ2-7, with D unclear. Germline CDR1 WNHNN, CDR2 SYGVQD (reference sequence). This CDR3 contains 14 residues. Trimming shortened V by 6 bases and J by 4 bases, and 16 bases separated the two germline ends.

The rearrangement uses TRBV7-2 and TRBJ2-7; D is perhaps TRBD1 or TRBD2 (6 bases each). This CDR3 comprises 14 residues. Germline-derived CDR1 and CDR2 are SGHTA and FQGNSA. Trimming removed 2 bases from V and 6 bases from J, with 14 bases in between. The CDR3 DNA sequence: TGTGCCAGCAGCTTACCCGGAGGGGGAAGCGAGCAGTACTTC. This sequence encodes CASSLPGGGSEQYF.

The chain carries TRBV5-1 and TRBJ1-1; D is unclear. CDR3 length equals 13 residues. V lost 0 bases, J lost 3 bases, and 6 bases lay in between. Germline V CDR1 and CDR2: SGHRS, YFSETQ. The CDR3 here is CASSLDADTEAFF. In DNA, the CDR3 is TGCGCCAGCAGCTTGGATGCCGACACTGAAGCTTTCTTT.

The chain joins TRBV15 to TRBJ1-2; D perhaps matches TRBD1 (5 bases). Germline CDR1 reads LNHNV; CDR2 reads YYDKDF (reference sequence). The V end was cut by 0 bases, the J end by 8 bases, with 22 bases between. This CDR3 is 17 amino acids long. CDR3 nucleotides: TGTGCCACCAGCAGAGATTATTCGAGGGGAGGGAAAGGAGGCTACACCTTC. This sequence encodes CATSRDYSRGGKGGYTF. The full variable domain, its missing parts supplied by reference TRBV15 and TRBJ1-2, is DAMVIQNPRYQVTQFGKPVTLSCSQTLNHNVMYWYQQKSSQAPKLLFHYYDKDFNNEADTPDNFQSRRPNTSFCFLDIRSPGLGDTAMYLCATSRDYSRGGKGGYTFGSGTRLTVV.

The genes are TRBV12-5 and TRBJ1-1; no reliable D call. Germline-derived CDR1 and CDR2 are LGHNT and FRNRAP. The CDR3 runs 13 residues. V was trimmed by 1 base and J by 5 bases, leaving 8 bases between them. CDR3 amino acids: CASGLGQRTEAFF. CDR3 DNA sequence: TGTGCTAGTGGTTTGGGACAAAGAACTGAAGCTTTCTTT.

The rearrangement joins TRBV11-1 to TRBJ1-2, with 7 bases fitting TRBD1. V lost 5 bases and J lost 2; bases outside the gene matches: 8. The CDR3 is 15 residues long. CDR1 is SGHAT and CDR2 is FQDESV in the germline V gene (reference sequence). CDR3 coding DNA: TGTGCCAGCAGCACTACCAGGGACAGCAACTATGGCTACACCTTC. Translated: CASSTTRDSNYGYTF.